This T cell receptor beta chain derives from a study of beta chain features in type 1 diabetes. A CD45RO/CCR7/CD25/CD127/CD95/CD27 panel sorted naive, central memory, regulatory and stem cell-like memory CD4+ cells. Expressed TCRB transcripts were sequenced because the entire RNA isolate underwent reverse transcription. Deep immunoSEQ sequencing covered naive, central memory and regulatory T cell samples. Assay: immunoSEQ multiplex PCR; the TCRdb copy retains only in-frame clones and omits some. The data contain about half a million clones, 25% to 35% of them singletons. Trimming cost V 4 bases and J 2 bases, with 9 bases left between them. Germline CDR1 reads SNHLY; CDR2 reads FYNNEI. The length of the CDR3 is 15 residues.

The V call is TRBV2, the J call TRBJ2-6; no definite D call. Sequencing was performed on naive CD4+ T cells from blood. The TCR sequence derives from a man aged 18 to 30 in good health. The CDR3 DNA reads TGTGCCAGCAGTGGAGTTTGGGCTGGGGCCAACGTCCTGACTTTC. This encodes CASSGVWAGANVLTF.